The 8 T cell receptor beta chains given below trace back to one sample, sequenced in a study of molecular identifiers for immune sequencing clone quantification. TCRdb ran MiXCR on the PCR reads and lists one entry per CDR3 protein. Of around 300,000 distinct CDR3 sequences listed, about 23% are singletons. Sequences were obtained from naive CD8+ T cells from blood, with Jurkat cell RNA spiked in. Subset noted: FACS-sorted CD8+CD4-CCR7+CD45RA+ naive T cells. These receptors originate from a human donor in good health. Some libraries in this study had Jurkat cell RNA spiked in.

The chain employs TRBV19 and TRBJ2-3, with D possibly being TRBD1 or TRBD2 (5 bases each). With 5 bases removed from V and 7 bases from J, the gap between germline ends came to 13 bases. The CDR3 consists of 13 residues. Germline CDR1 reads LNHDA; CDR2 reads SQIVND (reference sequence). The CDR3 is CASSSGSGYTQYF. The CDR3 nucleotides are TGTGCCAGTAGTTCGGGGTCAGGGTATACGCAGTATTTT. Looking up the rest from reference TRBV19 and TRBJ2-3 gives the full variable domain: DGGITQSPKYLFRKEGQNVTLSCEQNLNHDAMYWYRQDPGQGLRLIYYSQIVNDFQKGDIAEGYSVSREKKESFPLTVTSAQKNPTAFYLCASSSGSGYTQYFGPGTRLTVL.

A remark on this clonotype: This could be a read error, since a much larger clone is one nucleotide away. The V call is TRBV7-2, the J call TRBJ1-5, with a possible D match to TRBD1 (6 bases). CDR1 and CDR2 from the germline V gene are SGHTA and FQGNSA. CDR3 length: 15 amino acids. DNA of the CDR3: TGTGCCAGCAGCTCCGGGACAAGGGGCAATCGGCCCCAGCATTTT. Protein sequence: CASSSGTRGNRPQHF.

Of note for this clonotype: Given a much more abundant clone one base away, this may be a read error. The CDR3 does not close with the conserved phenylalanine or tryptophan, likely indicating a read error. The V gene is TRBV29-1, the J gene TRBJ1-2, with 10 nucleotides matching TRBD1. Per germline, CDR1 SQVTM and CDR2 ANQGSEA. Unmatched junction bases numbered 12, after V lost 3 bases and J lost 8 bases. The CDR3 length is 15 residues. DNA for the CDR3: TGCAGCGTTGATTTAGGGACAGGGGTTTTTGGGGGCTACACCCTC. This gives the protein CSVDLGTGVFGGYTL.

This clonotype was counted ten times or more. The chain has TRBV5-1 and TRBJ2-1; 12 bases align to TRBD1. The CDR3 loop spans 15 amino acids. V trimming: 3 bases; J trimming: 9 bases; junction bases outside the gene matches: 7. Germline V gene sequence: CDR1 SGHRS, CDR2 YFSETQ. In DNA form, the CDR3 reads TGCGCCAGCAGCTCAACCGGGACAGGGGGCTCTGAGCAGTTCTTC. Its translation is CASSSTGTGGSEQFF.

This clonotype was seen at least ten times. The chain links TRBV7-6 to TRBJ2-7, with 7 bases that match TRBD2. The CDR3 has 18 residues. Per germline, CDR1 SGHVS and CDR2 FNYEAQ. V lost 4 bases, J lost 2 bases, and 17 bases stayed unmatched. The CDR3 DNA sequence: TGTGCCAGCAGCTCCAGTCGGGGGGTCGGGAGTCCGGCCTACGAGCAGTACTTC. Amino acids: CASSSSRGVGSPAYEQYF.

This clonotype appeared a few times. V is TRBV5-4 and J is TRBJ2-7; 11 bases are shared with TRBD1. Germline CDR1 SGHNT, CDR2 YYREEE (reference sequence). After removal of 4 bases from V and 1 base from J, the junction contained 10 bases not matched to a gene. CDR3 size: 17 residues. The DNA of the CDR3 is TGTGCCAGCAGCACGGACAGGGGGCACCTCTCGTCCTACGAGCAGTACTTC. Its translation is CASSTDRGHLSSYEQYF.

Of note for this clonotype: A read error may be the cause here, since a much bigger clone is one base away. Since no conserved phenylalanine or tryptophan closes the CDR3, a read error is the likely cause. The chain employs TRBV6-2 or TRBV6-3 and TRBJ1-1; D unclear. The V and J ends lost 7 bases and 0 bases respectively, with 9 bases between them. This CDR3 is built from 13 residues. The germline V gene encodes CDR1 MNHEY and CDR2 SVGEGT. CDR3 DNA: TGTGCCAGCACCACGGTTATGAACACTGAAGCTTTCTCT. Translation: CASTTVMNTEAFS.

The CDR3 sequence: CASTPRGEWTDTQYF. DNA of the CDR3: TGTGCCAGCACCCCCAGGGGTGAATGGACAGATACGCAGTATTTT. The rearrangement uses TRBV12-3 or TRBV12-4 and TRBJ2-3, with a weak D call TRBD1 (6 bases). The ends were cut back, 7 bases at V and 3 bases at J, with 17 bases in the middle. CDR3 size: 15 residues.